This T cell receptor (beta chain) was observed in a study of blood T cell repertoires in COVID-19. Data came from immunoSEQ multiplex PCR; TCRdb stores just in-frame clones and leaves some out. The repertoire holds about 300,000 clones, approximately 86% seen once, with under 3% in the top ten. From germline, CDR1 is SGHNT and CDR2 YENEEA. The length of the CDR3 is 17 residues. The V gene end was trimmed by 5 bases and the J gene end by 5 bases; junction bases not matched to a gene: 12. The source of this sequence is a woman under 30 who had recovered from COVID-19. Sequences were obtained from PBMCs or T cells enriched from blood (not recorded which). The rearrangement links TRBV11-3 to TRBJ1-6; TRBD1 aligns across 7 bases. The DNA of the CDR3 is TGTGCCAGCAGCCTACAACCGGGACAGCGAAATAATTCACCCCTCCACTTT. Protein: CASSLQPGQRNNSPLHF.